The entry that follows covers one TCR beta chain sequence. Its antigen remains unknown. Repertoires were generated with immunoSEQ multiplex PCR, while TCRdb's copy carries only in-frame clones and drops some. Of about 46,000 clones in the sample, about four fifths were seen once. The CDR3 is made up of 15 amino acids. Germline V gene data show CDR1 as SGHKS and CDR2 as YYEKEE (reference sequence). After removal of 7 bases from V and 4 bases from J, the junction contained 11 bases not matched to a gene. These data are taken from a study of vaccination effects on CD4 cells after COVID-19. ViraFEST expansion of antigen-specific CD4+ T cells with viral peptide pools preceded sequencing. Culture proceeded for 10 days, and CD4+ T cells were then isolated. All participants had two doses of either the BNT162b2 or mRNA-1273 vaccine.

This clonotype was sampled from a human donor who received a COVID-19 vaccine. The specimen comprised CD4+ T cells from PBMCs cultured with HCoV-OC43 spike peptides, sampled after COVID-19 vaccination. Subset noted: HCoV-OC43 spike overlapping peptide pool stimulation. This rearrangement joins TRBV5-5 to TRBJ2-7, with 10 bases fitting TRBD2. The DNA of the CDR3 is TGTGCCAGCGCGATTGGGGGACTAGCGTCTTACGAGCAGTACTTC. It translates to CASAIGGLASYEQYF.